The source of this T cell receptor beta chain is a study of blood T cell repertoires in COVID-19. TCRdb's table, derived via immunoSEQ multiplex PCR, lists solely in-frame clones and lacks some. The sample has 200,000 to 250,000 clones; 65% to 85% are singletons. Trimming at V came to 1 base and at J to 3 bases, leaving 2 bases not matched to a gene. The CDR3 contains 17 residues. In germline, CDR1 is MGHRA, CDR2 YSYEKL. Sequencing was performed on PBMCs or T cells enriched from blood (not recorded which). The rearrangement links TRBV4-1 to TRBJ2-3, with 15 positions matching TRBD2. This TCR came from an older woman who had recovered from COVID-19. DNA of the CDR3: TGCGCCAGCAGCCAAGGAGGACTAGCGGGGGGGACAGATACGCAGTATTTT. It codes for CASSQGGLAGGTDTQYF.